This T cell receptor beta chain was captured in a study of molecular identifiers for immune sequencing clone quantification. Findings and limits, study-wide: Jurkat TCR RNA from one cell was spiked into one million naive cells, and it was reportedly detectable there. Clones above 20 RNA copies contained over 97% of effector molecules but under 1% of naive ones.

TCR libraries were built in bulk with a published protocol and specific TCR primers. MiXCR, run by TCRdb on the PCR reads, gives a single entry per CDR3 protein. The sample holds over 600,000 distinct CDR3 sequences, about 20% seen once. With respect to this clonotype: Antigen: not known.

Naive CD8 T cells, phenotype CD8+CD4-CCR7+CD45RA+, were sorted. The sequence came from a human donor in good health. Some libraries in this study had Jurkat cell RNA spiked in. The sample comprised naive CD8+ T cells from blood, with Jurkat cell RNA spiked in. Described subset: FACS-sorted CD8+CD4-CCR7+CD45RA+ naive T cells.

CDR3 protein: CSASRMQGPYEQYF. The CDR3 DNA follows: TGCAGTGCTAGTAGAATGCAGGGGCCCTACGAGCAGTACTTC. The chain is built from TRBV20-1 and TRBJ2-7; weak D call: TRBD1 (6 bases). Per germline, CDR1 DFQATT and CDR2 SNEGSKA (reference sequence). This CDR3 has 14 amino acids. V dropped 3 bases and J dropped 2 bases, with 14 bases sitting between them.